The 13 T cell receptor beta chains in this list originate from one sample, sequenced in a study of cytomegalovirus exposure and HLA in healthy donors. PCR used 60 Vbeta primers and 13 Jbeta primers. The data were produced by immunoSEQ multiplex PCR, yet TCRdb's version contains in-frame clones alone and is incomplete. This table has under 150,000 clones, 75% appearing once. Specimen: PBMCs. The receptors come from a man aged 30 to 39 in good health and CMV-seronegative.

The gene calls are TRBV30 and TRBJ1-1; no definite D call. The CDR3 extends over 11 amino acids. Germline-derived CDR1 and CDR2 are GTSNPN and SVGIG (reference sequence). V was cut by 8 bases and J by 5 bases, with 12 bases left in between. The CDR3 spells CAGRRGTEAFF. As DNA, the CDR3 is TGTGCCGGTAGGAGAGGAACTGAAGCTTTCTTT.

The chain links TRBV15 to TRBJ2-7; the match to TRBD2 covers 13 bases. This CDR3 has 18 amino acids. The V gene end was trimmed by 0 bases and the J gene end by 0 bases; junction bases not matched to a gene: 5. Germline CDR1 reads LNHNV; CDR2 reads YYDKDF (reference sequence). Here the CDR3 reads CATSRERRTSGSSYEQYF. In DNA, the CDR3 is TGTGCCACCAGCAGAGAGCGAAGGACTAGCGGGAGCTCCTACGAGCAGTACTTC.

The CDR3 nucleotides read TGCAGCGTTGAAGAGGGACAGGGCAACGTCCTGACTTTC. Translating gives CSVEEGQGNVLTF. The chain links TRBV29-1 to TRBJ2-6, with 9 bases lining up with TRBD1. The length of the CDR3 is 13 residues. With V trimmed by 0 bases and J by 9 bases, 0 bases remained unmatched. The germline CDR1 and CDR2 sequences are SQVTM and ANQGSEA.

V is TRBV5-4 and J is TRBJ2-1, with 7 bases aligning to TRBD2. V lost 3 bases and J lost 8; bases outside the gene matches: 11. From germline, CDR1 is SGHNT and CDR2 YYREEE (reference sequence). There are 15 residues in the CDR3. This CDR3 is CASSSGGRGEDEQFF. CDR3 in DNA: TGTGCCAGCAGCTCGGGGGGTCGAGGGGAGGATGAGCAGTTCTTC.

For this clone: Mismatch with germline at one junction end may stem from a read error. The gene calls are TRBV6-5 and TRBJ2-7; 7 bases map to TRBD2. The CDR3 spans 14 residues. CDR1 is MNHEY, CDR2 SVGAGI, per germline. The DNA of the CDR3 is TGTGCCAGCAGTTACGGCGGACTAGTATCCGAGAAGTACTTC. This translates into CASSYGGLVSEKYF.

This chain connects TRBV7-2 to TRBJ1-5, with D uncertain. The CDR3 has 15 amino acids. The germline V and J ends were trimmed by 1 base and 5 bases, with 12 bases remaining between them. Germline V gene lookup returns CDR1 SGHTA and CDR2 FQGNSA. The CDR3 loop reads CASSLDQDPYQPQHF. The CDR3 bases are TGTGCCAGCAGCTTAGATCAGGATCCCTATCAGCCCCAGCATTTT.

In DNA form, the CDR3 reads TGTGCCAGCAGTTGGGGAGCGGGGGGCACAGATACGCAGTATTTT. Its translation: CASSWGAGGTDTQYF. The rearrangement joins TRBV27 to TRBJ2-3, with TRBD2 matching 8 bases. Germline trimming cut 4 bases from V and 1 base from J; bases unmatched to any gene: 4. The germline gives CDR1 MNHEY, CDR2 SMNVEV (reference sequence). This CDR3 region has 15 residues.

The chain carries TRBV27 and TRBJ1-2, with D possibly matching TRBD1 (5 bases). CDR1 is MNHEY and CDR2 is SMNVEV in the germline V gene (reference sequence). V lost 4 bases and J 0 bases, leaving 12 bases between the germline ends. The CDR3 sequence is 15 residues long. CDR3 in amino acids: CASSSGIYSNYGYTF. CDR3 coding DNA: TGTGCCAGCAGTTCAGGGATTTACTCTAACTATGGCTACACCTTC.

This clone has only one observation. The chain uses TRBV30 and TRBJ1-6; no clear D gene. Looked up from germline, CDR1 is GTSNPN and CDR2 is SVGIG (reference sequence). V lost 2 bases to trimming and J lost 6 bases, with 8 bases between them. The CDR3 totals 13 residues. CDR3 DNA sequence: TGTGCCTGGAGTCCCGAGAGTAATTCACCCCTCCACTTT. It translates to CAWSPESNSPLHF.

On this clone: The same CDR3 is also encoded by other DNA sequences in this sample. The chain couples TRBV28 to TRBJ2-1; the D gene is possibly TRBD2 (5 bases). The V and J ends lost 5 bases and 2 bases respectively, with 13 bases between them. From germline, CDR1 is MDHEN and CDR2 SYDVKM. CDR3 size: 15 residues. DNA for the CDR3: TGTGCCAGCAGTCTATCCCCGGGGACCTACAATGAGCAGTTCTTC. It encodes CASSLSPGTYNEQFF.

This clone was seen a handful of times. The chain joins TRBV9 to TRBJ2-2; D is possibly TRBD2 (6 bases). The CDR3 contains 17 residues. The ends were cut back, 2 bases at V and 7 bases at J, with 21 bases in the middle. In germline, CDR1 is SGDLS, CDR2 YYNGEE. The CDR3: CASSVGVPGLPDGELFF. Here the CDR3 DNA reads TGTGCCAGCAGCGTGGGCGTACCGGGACTTCCAGACGGGGAGCTGTTTTTT.

The chain is built from TRBV5-6 and TRBJ2-6; the D gene is possibly TRBD1 (5 bases). V was cut by 4 bases and J by 0 bases, with 11 bases left in between. From germline, CDR1 is SGHDT and CDR2 YYEEEE. The CDR3 runs to 16 residues. CDR3 region: CASSPADTSGANVLTF. CDR3 DNA: TGTGCCAGCAGCCCGGCGGACACCTCTGGGGCCAACGTCCTGACTTTC.

This sequence joins TRBV6-1 and TRBJ1-5; the D is unclear. V was cut by 2 bases and J by 2 bases, with 4 bases left in between. Germline CDR1 and CDR2: MNHNS and SASEGT. The CDR3 runs 13 residues. In DNA form, the CDR3 reads TGTGCCAGCAGTGAACAGGGCAATCAGCCCCAGCATTTT. Residues: CASSEQGNQPQHF.